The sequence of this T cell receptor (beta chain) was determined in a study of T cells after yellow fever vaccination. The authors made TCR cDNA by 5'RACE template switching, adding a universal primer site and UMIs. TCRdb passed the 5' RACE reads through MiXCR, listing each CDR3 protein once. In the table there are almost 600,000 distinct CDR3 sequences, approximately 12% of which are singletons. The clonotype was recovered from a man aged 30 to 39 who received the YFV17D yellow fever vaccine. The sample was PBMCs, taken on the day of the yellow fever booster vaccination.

CDR3 loop: CASSSLAGGLGEQYF. CDR3 nucleotide sequence: TGTGCCAGCAGTTCCTTAGCGGGAGGGCTCGGCGAGCAGTACTTC. The V gene is TRBV28, the J gene TRBJ2-7, with 11 bases that match TRBD2. This CDR3 is built from 15 residues. Germline CDR1 MDHEN, CDR2 SYDVKM. Trimming removed 4 bases from V and 6 bases from J; junction bases left unmatched: 8.